These T cell receptor beta chains were read from a single sample in a study of blood T cell repertoires in COVID-19. Clones were read by immunoSEQ multiplex PCR, and TCRdb kept only the in-frame ones, dropping some. The profile covers roughly 100,000 clones, with about four fifths appearing a single time and 4.5% taken by the ten largest. The sample was peripheral blood. The source of these receptors is a human donor in a cohort sampled during active COVID-19. Each CDR3 is given with its conserved first and last residue. D genes are given only for firm matches. Some rows mark clone size as missing; the rest say once, few, many or name a class of expanded clone.

CDR3nt: TGTGCCAGCAGTTTCCTAGCGGGACGGGCCTACAATGAGCAGTTCTTC; CDR3aa: CASSFLAGRAYNEQFF; d_gene: TRBD2; v_gene: TRBV27; j_gene: TRBJ2-1; abundance: once
CDR3nt: TGCGCCAGCAGCTTCGTGGGACAGGGGGCAGGCGAGCAGTACTTC; CDR3aa: CASSFVGQGAGEQYF; d_gene: TRBD1; v_gene: TRBV5-1; j_gene: TRBJ2-7; abundance: NA
CDR3nt: TGTGCCAGCAGTGCCGGGACAGGAACCTACGAGCAGTACTTC; CDR3aa: CASSAGTGTYEQYF; d_gene: TRBD1; v_gene: TRBV7-3; j_gene: TRBJ2-7; abundance: NA
CDR3nt: TGTGCCAGCAGCTTGAACCTGCTCTCCAGGGGGTGGGAGACCCAGTACTTC; CDR3aa: CASSLNLLSRGWETQYF; d_gene: TRBD1; v_gene: TRBV5-4; j_gene: TRBJ2-5; abundance: NA
CDR3nt: TGTGCCAGCAGCCAAGAAATAGTGGGGGGGGAGCAGTTCTTC; CDR3aa: CASSQEIVGGEQFF; d_gene: TRBD2; v_gene: TRBV3-1/TRBV3-2; j_gene: TRBJ2-1; abundance: NA
CDR3nt: TGTGCCAGCAGCCCCGGACAGGACACAGATACGCAGTATTTT; CDR3aa: CASSPGQDTDTQYF; d_gene: TRBD1; v_gene: TRBV5-6; j_gene: TRBJ2-3; abundance: NA
CDR3nt: TGTGCCAGCAGCACGTACAGGGGGGTAGATACGCAGTATTTT; CDR3aa: CASSTYRGVDTQYF; d_gene: TRBD1; v_gene: TRBV7-2; j_gene: TRBJ2-3; abundance: once
CDR3nt: TGTGCCAGCAGTTTTACCGGGGACAACTCCTACGAGCAGTACTTC; CDR3aa: CASSFTGDNSYEQYF; d_gene: NA; v_gene: TRBV7-2; j_gene: TRBJ2-7; abundance: NA
CDR3nt: TGCAGCGTTGAAGTTGGGGGCAGGGGGGATACGCAGTATTTT; CDR3aa: CSVEVGGRGDTQYF; d_gene: TRBD1; v_gene: TRBV29-1; j_gene: TRBJ2-3; abundance: NA
CDR3nt: TGTGCCAGCAGTCCCCTGACAGGGGCAAATGGCTACACCTTC; CDR3aa: CASSPLTGANGYTF; d_gene: TRBD1; v_gene: TRBV6-5; j_gene: TRBJ1-2; abundance: NA
CDR3nt: TGTGCCAGCAGTTCCTTTCGCGGCTCCTATAATTCACCCCTCCACTTT; CDR3aa: CASSSFRGSYNSPLHF; d_gene: NA; v_gene: TRBV6-6; j_gene: TRBJ1-6; abundance: NA
CDR3nt: TGTGCCAGCTCACCGCAGGGGGGAGATGGCTACACCTTC; CDR3aa: CASSPQGGDGYTF; d_gene: TRBD1; v_gene: TRBV18; j_gene: TRBJ1-2; abundance: NA
CDR3nt: TGCGCCAGCAGCCAAGGAATTAGCGGGGGGGCCTCTGGGGCCAACGTCCTGACTTTC; CDR3aa: CASSQGISGGASGANVLTF; d_gene: TRBD2; v_gene: TRBV4-3; j_gene: TRBJ2-6; abundance: NA
CDR3nt: TGTGCCAGTAAACAGGGGTTAGGAAACACCATATATTTT; CDR3aa: CASKQGLGNTIYF; d_gene: TRBD1; v_gene: TRBV5-4; j_gene: TRBJ1-3; abundance: few
CDR3nt: TGTGCCAGCTCACCAGGGACAGGCGGGTACCAAGAGACCCAGTACTTC; CDR3aa: CASSPGTGGYQETQYF; d_gene: TRBD1; v_gene: TRBV18; j_gene: TRBJ2-5; abundance: NA
CDR3nt: TGTGCCAGCAGCTTAGGGGAGGGAGCTAACTATGGCTACACCTTC; CDR3aa: CASSLGEGANYGYTF; d_gene: NA; v_gene: TRBV7-3; j_gene: TRBJ1-2; abundance: few
CDR3nt: TGTGCCAGCAGTTACCGTTTGGACAGGTTGGGGAACGAGCAGTACTTC; CDR3aa: CASSYRLDRLGNEQYF; d_gene: TRBD1; v_gene: TRBV6-5; j_gene: TRBJ2-7; abundance: NA
CDR3nt: TGTGCCAGCAGCAATAGGGCCGGGACTAGCGGGGGATCATGTTCTGAGACCCAGTACTTC; CDR3aa: CASSNRAGTSGGSCSETQYF; d_gene: NA; v_gene: TRBV21-1; j_gene: TRBJ2-5; abundance: once
CDR3nt: TGTGCCAGCAGTTTTCTGGCTAGCGAAAAACTGTTTTTT; CDR3aa: CASSFLASEKLFF; d_gene: NA; v_gene: TRBV12-3/TRBV12-4; j_gene: TRBJ1-4; abundance: NA
CDR3nt: TGTGCCAGCAGTGCCGACCGGGTTAGCTATGGCTACACCTTC; CDR3aa: CASSADRVSYGYTF; d_gene: NA; v_gene: TRBV6-6; j_gene: TRBJ1-2; abundance: NA
CDR3nt: TGTGCCATCGCGCGCGCGGGGGGTAGCAATCAGCCCCAGCATTTT; CDR3aa: CAIARAGGSNQPQHF; d_gene: NA; v_gene: TRBV10-3; j_gene: TRBJ1-5; abundance: NA
CDR3nt: TGTGCCAGCAGCTTAGTATGGGCGGGAACCGCCGACAATGAGCAGTTCTTC; CDR3aa: CASSLVWAGTADNEQFF; d_gene: NA; v_gene: TRBV7-2; j_gene: TRBJ2-1; abundance: NA
CDR3nt: TGTGCCAGCAGCTCCGTGACAGGCTCTTTTGGAAACACCATATATTTT; CDR3aa: CASSSVTGSFGNTIYF; d_gene: NA; v_gene: TRBV11-2; j_gene: TRBJ1-3; abundance: few
CDR3nt: TGTGCCAGCAGCATTCAGGGGTCTGATGGCTACACCTTC; CDR3aa: CASSIQGSDGYTF; d_gene: NA; v_gene: TRBV7-2; j_gene: TRBJ1-2; abundance: NA
CDR3nt: TGTGCCAGCAGCTTGAAGCAGGGGTCCTACGAGCAGTACTTC; CDR3aa: CASSLKQGSYEQYF; d_gene: NA; v_gene: TRBV5-4; j_gene: TRBJ2-7; abundance: NA
CDR3nt: TGCGCCAGCGGAGAAACTTATGGCTACACCTTC; CDR3aa: CASGETYGYTF; d_gene: NA; v_gene: TRBV5-1; j_gene: TRBJ1-2; abundance: once
CDR3nt: TGTGCCAGCTCACCAAGCGGGAGAGAGACCCAGTACTTC; CDR3aa: CASSPSGRETQYF; d_gene: TRBD2; v_gene: TRBV18; j_gene: TRBJ2-5; abundance: NA
CDR3nt: TGTGCCAGCAGCATTAGCGTAGGTGACTATGGCTACACCTTC; CDR3aa: CASSISVGDYGYTF; d_gene: NA; v_gene: TRBV6-4; j_gene: TRBJ1-2; abundance: NA
CDR3nt: TGCAGCGGGCGGAAAGCGGGGGGCACCGGGGAGCTGTTTTTT; CDR3aa: CSGRKAGGTGELFF; d_gene: TRBD2; v_gene: TRBV29-1; j_gene: TRBJ2-2; abundance: NA
CDR3nt: TGTGCCAGCTCCCCGATCAGAGAGACCCAGTACTTC; CDR3aa: CASSPIRETQYF; d_gene: NA; v_gene: TRBV18; j_gene: TRBJ2-5; abundance: NA